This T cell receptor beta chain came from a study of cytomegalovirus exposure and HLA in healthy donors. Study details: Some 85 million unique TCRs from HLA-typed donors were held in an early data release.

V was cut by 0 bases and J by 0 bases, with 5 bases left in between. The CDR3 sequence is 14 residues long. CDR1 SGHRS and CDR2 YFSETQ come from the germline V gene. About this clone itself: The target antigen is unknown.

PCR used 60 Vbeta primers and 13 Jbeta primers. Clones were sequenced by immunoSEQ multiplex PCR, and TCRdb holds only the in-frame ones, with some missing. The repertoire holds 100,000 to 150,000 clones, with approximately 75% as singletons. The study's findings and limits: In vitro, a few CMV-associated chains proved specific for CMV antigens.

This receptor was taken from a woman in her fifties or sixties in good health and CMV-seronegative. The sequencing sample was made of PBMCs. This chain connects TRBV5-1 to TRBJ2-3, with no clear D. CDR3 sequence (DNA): TGCGCCAGCAGCTTGGTTAGTAGCACAGATACGCAGTATTTT. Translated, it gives CASSLVSSTDTQYF.